This T cell receptor beta chain was recovered during a study of neoadjuvant anti-PD-1 for oral cavity cancer. Study details: Before surgery, most patients got three to four biweekly 3 mg/kg nivolumab doses.

PBMC libraries mostly used 450 to 600 ng of input genomic DNA, with six replicates per sample. Assay used: immunoSEQ multiplex PCR; TCRdb lists only in-frame clones, some missing. The repertoire has about 14,000 clones, around 82% of them found once; the top ten carry 2% to 2.5%. Time point described: after neoadjuvant nivolumab, at surgical resection. The patients had HPV-negative, locally advanced oral cavity squamous cell carcinoma. This specimen consisted of PBMCs, obtained after nivolumab (anti-PD-1) treatment. The source of this sequence is a person between 35 and 79 years old with oral cavity squamous cell carcinoma.

CDR3 coding DNA: TGTGCCAGCAGCTTATATCCTATGGCACAGGATACGCAGTATTTT. This sequence encodes CASSLYPMAQDTQYF. The chain joins TRBV7-9 to TRBJ2-3; D unresolved. The germline V gene has CDR1 SEHNR and CDR2 FQNEAQ (reference sequence). V dropped 2 bases and J dropped 6 bases, with 15 bases sitting between them. CDR3 size: 15 residues.